These 21 T cell receptor beta chains share one sample of origin, sequenced in a study of blood T cell repertoires in COVID-19. Sequenced by immunoSEQ multiplex PCR; TCRdb stores in-frame clones only, minus some. The sample contains just over 650,000 clones, around 89% of which appear only once. What was sequenced was peripheral blood. The receptor source for this set is a woman aged 18-29 years with acute or convalescent COVID-19.

V and J are TRBV12-5 and TRBJ1-1; D is undetermined. The CDR3 is 17 amino acids. From germline, CDR1 is LGHNT and CDR2 FRNRAP. The V end lost 10 bases, the J end lost 0 bases, and 24 bases lay between the germline ends. The CDR3, as DNA: TGTGCTACTAGTTTTCAGGAGGCAGCCAAAATGAACACTGAAGCTTTCTTT. Its protein product is CATSFQEAAKMNTEAFF. The whole variable domain, remainder taken from reference TRBV12-5 and TRBJ1-1, is DARVTQTPRHKVTEMGQEVTMRCQPILGHNTVFWYRQTMMQGLELLAYFRNRAPLDDSGMPKDRFSAEMPDATLATLKIQPSEPRDSAVYFCATSFQEAAKMNTEAFFGQGTRLTVV.

The chain couples TRBV3-1 (or the pseudogene TRBV3-2) to TRBJ1-2; D is unclear. Germline-derived CDR1 and CDR2 are LGHDT and YNNKEL (reference sequence). V lost 3 bases and J lost 0, with 5 bases in between. CDR3 length: 13 amino acids. Here the CDR3 DNA reads TGTGCCAGCAGCCACCCGGCTAACTATGGCTACACCTTC. This translates into CASSHPANYGYTF.

This rearrangement joins TRBV6-4 to TRBJ2-2, with TRBD1 as a possible D gene (6 bases). The V end was cut by 3 bases, the J end by 1 base, with 12 bases between. CDR1 is MRHNA, CDR2 SNTAGT, per germline. The CDR3 contains 16 residues. DNA of the CDR3: TGTGCCAGCAGTGAATCGGAAGGGGGGAACACCGGGGAGCTGTTTTTT. Protein sequence: CASSESEGGNTGELFF.

V and J are TRBV3-1 (or the pseudogene TRBV3-2) and TRBJ2-6, with 9 nucleotides matching TRBD1. This CDR3 has 20 amino acids. V was pared by 0 bases and J by 0 bases, with 9 bases of the junction left unmatched. The germline CDR1 and CDR2 sequences are LGHDT and YNNKEL (reference sequence). The CDR3, as DNA: TGTGCCAGCAGCCAAGAGGGACAGGGCTTAGTTCACTCTGGGGCCAACGTCCTGACTTTC. Its translation is CASSQEGQGLVHSGANVLTF.

Here the CDR3 reads CASSHRPHSQSSGNTIYF. The CDR3 nucleotides read TGTGCCAGCAGCCACAGGCCCCACTCCCAGAGCTCTGGAAACACCATATATTTT. The chain links TRBV14 to TRBJ1-3; D call uncertain. The CDR3 has 18 amino acids. V shed 3 bases and J shed 0 bases, with 18 bases lying between them. Germline CDR1 and CDR2: SGHDN and FVKESK.

Concerning this clone itself: This sample includes further DNA sequences coding for the same CDR3. DNA of the CDR3: TGTGCCAGCAGCTTGTCGGGGATGAACACTGAAGCTTTCTTT. It translates to CASSLSGMNTEAFF. This chain uses TRBV5-6 with TRBJ1-1; unclear D gene. In germline, CDR1 is SGHDT, CDR2 YYEEEE. The length of the CDR3 is 14 residues. V was pared by 1 base and J by 0 bases, with 7 bases between.

This clone came up once. The CDR3 region is CAWRGGQLNTEAFF. The CDR3 DNA reads as TGTGCCTGGAGAGGCGGACAGTTGAACACTGAAGCTTTCTTT. The V and J genes are TRBV30 and TRBJ1-1; tentatively, D is TRBD1 (6 bases). Trimming pared 3 bases from V and 0 bases from J, leaving 11 bases between. CDR3 length: 14 residues. Germline CDR1 GTSNPN, CDR2 SVGIG (reference sequence).

This rearrangement joins TRBV7-2 to TRBJ1-2, with 7 positions matching TRBD1. This CDR3 contains 13 residues. CDR1 is SGHTA, CDR2 FQGNSA, per germline. V shed 3 bases, J shed 7 bases, and the junction held 5 bases outside the gene matches. CDR3 DNA sequence: TGTGCCAGCAGCTTGACAGGGCAAGGTGGCTACACCTTC. Residues: CASSLTGQGGYTF.

This clone was found a few times. The chain joins TRBV29-1 to TRBJ2-7; D is possibly TRBD1 (5 bases). V lost 4 bases and J lost 2, with 12 bases in between. CDR3 length: 13 amino acids. Germline-derived CDR1 and CDR2 are SQVTM and ANQGSEA. The CDR3 region is CSVVGAGAYEQYF. CDR3 DNA: TGCAGCGTTGTAGGGGCAGGAGCCTACGAGCAGTACTTC.

V gene TRBV19 combines with J gene TRBJ1-6; 11 positions agree with TRBD1. From germline, CDR1 is LNHDA and CDR2 SQIVND (reference sequence). Losses at the gene ends were 3 bases for V and 8 bases for J; bases not matched to a gene: 3. CDR3 length: 15 amino acids. The CDR3 bases are TGTGCCAGTAGTATCTGGGGACAGGGGGATTCACCCCTCCACTTT. It translates to CASSIWGQGDSPLHF.

The chain employs TRBV11-3 and TRBJ2-1; D remains ambiguous. The V end lost 5 bases, the J end lost 0 bases, and 8 bases lay between the germline ends. The V gene's germline CDR1 is SGHNT and CDR2 YENEEA. The length of the CDR3 is 14 residues. The CDR3 region is CASSPDSSYNEQFF. DNA of the CDR3: TGTGCCAGCAGCCCCGATAGCTCCTACAATGAGCAGTTCTTC.

The count of this clone is one. J is TRBJ2-6 and V is TRBV30, with TRBD2 matching over 7 bases. Germline-derived CDR1 and CDR2 are GTSNPN and SVGIG (reference sequence). V lost 3 bases and J lost 0; bases outside the gene matches: 11. The CDR3 runs 18 residues. Here the CDR3 reads CAWRPRGGFNSGANVLTF. The CDR3 DNA sequence: TGTGCCTGGAGACCGCGGGGAGGGTTTAACTCTGGGGCCAACGTCCTGACTTTC.

This sequence joins TRBV6-5 and TRBJ1-1; D call uncertain. The length of the CDR3 is 11 residues. The ends were cut back, 10 bases at V and 4 bases at J, with 10 bases in the middle. The germline V gene has CDR1 MNHEY and CDR2 SVGAGI. The CDR3 protein is CATRVGTEAFF. CDR3 DNA sequence: TGTGCCACCCGGGTGGGCACTGAAGCTTTCTTT.

CDR3 in amino acids: CSASLQRWEHNEQFF. The CDR3 coding sequence is TGCAGTGCTAGTCTCCAGCGGTGGGAACACAATGAGCAGTTCTTC. The chain is built from TRBV20-1 and TRBJ2-1; D might be TRBD2 (5 bases). The ends were cut back, 3 bases at V and 5 bases at J, with 17 bases in the middle. The germline V gene has CDR1 DFQATT and CDR2 SNEGSKA (reference sequence). This CDR3 spans 15 amino acids.

This clone showed up just a few times. The CDR3 DNA reads as TGTGCCAGCAGCTTAGGGGGAGATAACTATGGCTACACCTTC. It specifies CASSLGGDNYGYTF. The V and J genes are TRBV7-2 and TRBJ1-2; no definite D call. Trimming removed 1 base at V and 1 base at J, with 7 bases between. There are 14 residues in the CDR3. Germline values: CDR1 SGHTA, CDR2 FQGNSA.

This clone was counted only a few times. Other DNA sequences within the sample encode an identical CDR3. The V call is TRBV9, the J call TRBJ2-7; 9 bases match TRBD1. The CDR3 extends over 14 amino acids. Germline loops: CDR1 SGDLS, CDR2 YYNGEE. V was clipped by 0 bases and J by 2 bases; unmatched bases: 0. In DNA form, the CDR3 reads TGTGCCAGCAGCGTAGGACAGGGGGCCTACGAGCAGTACTTC. It is translated as CASSVGQGAYEQYF.

This chain links TRBV4-3 with TRBJ1-5; TRBD1 matches at 8 bases. The CDR3 totals 15 residues. The junction had 6 bases not matched to a gene; V was cut back by 3 bases and J by 5 bases. Germline lookup yields CDR1 LGHNA and CDR2 YSLEER. The CDR3 DNA reads as TGCGCCAGCAGCCAGAACCAGGGGGCGGATCAGCCCCAGCATTTT. Protein: CASSQNQGADQPQHF.

The chain links TRBV7-2 to TRBJ1-5; possible D gene TRBD1, 6 bases. V was shortened by 1 base and J by 1 base, with 11 bases between the two germline ends. The CDR3 has 16 amino acids. Per germline, CDR1 SGHTA and CDR2 FQGNSA. CDR3 bases: TGTGCCAGCAGCTTAGAAGGGGGATTGAGCAATCAGCCCCAGCATTTT. It encodes CASSLEGGLSNQPQHF.

The rearrangement joins TRBV4-1 to TRBJ1-1, with 8 bases matching TRBD1. V was pared by 4 bases and J by 3 bases, with 13 bases of the junction left unmatched. Per germline, CDR1 MGHRA and CDR2 YSYEKL. This CDR3 has 17 amino acids. CDR3 sequence reads: CASSPHSTGVEDTEAFF. CDR3 nucleotides: TGCGCCAGCAGCCCACACTCGACAGGGGTTGAGGACACTGAAGCTTTCTTT.

The gene calls are TRBV12-5 and TRBJ1-4; D might be TRBD1 (6 bases). Germline V gives CDR1 LGHNT, CDR2 FRNRAP. Trimming cost V 1 base and J 8 bases, with 17 bases left between them. This CDR3 is built from 16 residues. The DNA of the CDR3 is TGTGCTAGTGGTTTGGCCCAAACAGGGAGACGCGAAAAACTGTTTTTT. It yields the protein CASGLAQTGRREKLFF.

This rearrangement joins TRBV4-1 to TRBJ1-2, with D possibly being TRBD1 (6 bases). The V end was cut by 1 base, the J end by 3 bases, with 15 bases between. CDR1 is MGHRA and CDR2 is YSYEKL in the germline V gene. This CDR3 contains 16 residues. This CDR3 is CASSQAHRVGYYGYTF. The CDR3 DNA is TGCGCCAGCAGCCAAGCCCACAGGGTTGGATACTATGGCTACACCTTC.